This T cell receptor (beta chain) is from a study of response to subunit inactivated influenza vaccine. Germline V gene data show CDR1 as MNHEY and CDR2 as SVGAGI. Trimming pared 3 bases from V and 2 bases from J, leaving 11 bases between. The CDR3 runs 14 residues. TCRdb re-called the RT-PCR reads with MiXCR, one entry per CDR3 protein. The sample includes 600,000 to 850,000 distinct CDR3 sequences, roughly 15% of them seen just once. Points from the study as a whole: The authors suggested that every seasonal influenza vaccination recruits few new T cells.

This clonotype showed up many times. Antigen unknown. Here the sequenced sample was PBMCs from blood, taken less than 15 days before vaccination. The rearrangement joins TRBV6-5 to TRBJ2-7, with a possible D match to TRBD2 (5 bases). This receptor was obtained from a man aged 50 or older who received an inactivated influenza vaccine. CDR3 bases: TGTGCCAGCAGTTATTATGCGGGTCCCTACGAGCAGTACTTC. It is translated as CASSYYAGPYEQYF.